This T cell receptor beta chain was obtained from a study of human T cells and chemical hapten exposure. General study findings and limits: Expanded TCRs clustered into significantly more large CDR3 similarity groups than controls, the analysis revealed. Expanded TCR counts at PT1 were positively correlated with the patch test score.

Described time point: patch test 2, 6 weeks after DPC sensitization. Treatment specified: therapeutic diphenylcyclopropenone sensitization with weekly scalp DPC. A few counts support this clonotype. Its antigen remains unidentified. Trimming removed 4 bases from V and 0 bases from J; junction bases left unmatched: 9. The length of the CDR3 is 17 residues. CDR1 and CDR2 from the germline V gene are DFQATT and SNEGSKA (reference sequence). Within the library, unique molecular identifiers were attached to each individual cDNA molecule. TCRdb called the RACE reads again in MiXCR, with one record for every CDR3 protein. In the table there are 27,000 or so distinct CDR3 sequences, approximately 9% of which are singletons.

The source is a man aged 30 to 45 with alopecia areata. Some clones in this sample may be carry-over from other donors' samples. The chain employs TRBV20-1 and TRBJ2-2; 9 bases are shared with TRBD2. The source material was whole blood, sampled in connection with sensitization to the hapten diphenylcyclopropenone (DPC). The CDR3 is CSAKGLAGHANTGELFF. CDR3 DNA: TGCAGTGCTAAGGGGCTAGCGGGGCACGCGAACACCGGGGAGCTGTTTTTT.